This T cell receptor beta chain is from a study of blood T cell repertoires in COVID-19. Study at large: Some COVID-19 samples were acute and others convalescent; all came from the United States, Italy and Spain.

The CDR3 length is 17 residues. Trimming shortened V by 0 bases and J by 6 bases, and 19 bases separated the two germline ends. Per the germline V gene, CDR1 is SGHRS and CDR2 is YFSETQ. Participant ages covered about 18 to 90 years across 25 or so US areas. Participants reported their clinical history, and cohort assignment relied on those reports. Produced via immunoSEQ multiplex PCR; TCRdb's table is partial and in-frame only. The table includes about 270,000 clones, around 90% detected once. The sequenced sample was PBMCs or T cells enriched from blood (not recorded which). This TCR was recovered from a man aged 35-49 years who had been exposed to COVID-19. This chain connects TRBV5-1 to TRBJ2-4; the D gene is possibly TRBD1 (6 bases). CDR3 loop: CASSLAGARGWGNIQYF. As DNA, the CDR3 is TGCGCCAGCAGCTTGGCAGGGGCCAGGGGTTGGGGAAACATTCAGTACTTC.